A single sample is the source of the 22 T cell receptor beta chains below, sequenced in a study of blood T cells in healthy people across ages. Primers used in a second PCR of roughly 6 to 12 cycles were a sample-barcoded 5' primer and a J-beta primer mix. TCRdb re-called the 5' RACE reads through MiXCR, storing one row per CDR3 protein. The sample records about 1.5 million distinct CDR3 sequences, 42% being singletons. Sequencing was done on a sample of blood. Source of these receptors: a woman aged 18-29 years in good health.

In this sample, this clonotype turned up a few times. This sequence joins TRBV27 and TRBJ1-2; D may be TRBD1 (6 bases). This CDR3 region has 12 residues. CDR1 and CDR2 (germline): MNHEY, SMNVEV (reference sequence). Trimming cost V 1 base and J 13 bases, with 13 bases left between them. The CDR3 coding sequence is TGTGCCAGCAGTTTATGGGGACAACCGGCCACCTTC. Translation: CASSLWGQPATF.

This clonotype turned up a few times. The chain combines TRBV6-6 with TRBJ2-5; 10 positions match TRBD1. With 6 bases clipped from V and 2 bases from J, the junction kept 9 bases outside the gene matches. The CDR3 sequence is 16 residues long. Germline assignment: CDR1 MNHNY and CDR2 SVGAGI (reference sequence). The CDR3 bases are TGTGCCAGCAGCCACCGGGACAGGGGAGGTCAAGAGACCCAGTACTTC. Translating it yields CASSHRDRGGQETQYF.

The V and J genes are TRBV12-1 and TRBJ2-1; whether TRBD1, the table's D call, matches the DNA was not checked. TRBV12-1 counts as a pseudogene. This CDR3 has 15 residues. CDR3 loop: CASSFLGGGPNEQFF. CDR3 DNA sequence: TGTGCCAGCAGCTTTTTGGGCGGGGGCCCGAATGAGCAGTTCTTC.

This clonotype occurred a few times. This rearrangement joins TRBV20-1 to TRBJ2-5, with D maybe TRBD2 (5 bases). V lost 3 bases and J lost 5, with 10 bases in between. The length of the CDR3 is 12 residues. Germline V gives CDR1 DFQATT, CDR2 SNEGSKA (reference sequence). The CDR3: CSARGGWETQYF. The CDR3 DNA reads TGCAGTGCTAGGGGCGGGTGGGAGACCCAGTACTTC.

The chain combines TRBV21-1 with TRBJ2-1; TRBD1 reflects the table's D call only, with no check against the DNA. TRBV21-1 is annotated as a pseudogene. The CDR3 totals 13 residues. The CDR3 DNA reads TGTGCCAGCAGCAAAGGCCCCAAAGGTGAGCAGTTCTTC. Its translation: CASSKGPKGEQFF.

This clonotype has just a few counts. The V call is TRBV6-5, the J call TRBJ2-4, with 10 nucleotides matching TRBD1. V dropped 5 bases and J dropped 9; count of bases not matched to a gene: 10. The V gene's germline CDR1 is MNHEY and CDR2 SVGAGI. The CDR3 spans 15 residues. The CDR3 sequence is CASSREDRGVGIQYF. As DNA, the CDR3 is TGTGCCAGCAGTCGGGAGGACAGGGGGGTTGGCATTCAGTACTTC.

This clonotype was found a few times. As DNA, the CDR3 is TGTGCCAGCACGGAAGAGACCCAGTACTTC. Protein sequence: CASTEETQYF. V usage is TRBV6-1 and J usage is TRBJ2-5; the D is unclear. Germline V gene sequence: CDR1 MNHNS, CDR2 SASEGT. CDR3 size: 10 residues. Trimming left V 7 bases short and J 3 bases short, with 3 bases between.

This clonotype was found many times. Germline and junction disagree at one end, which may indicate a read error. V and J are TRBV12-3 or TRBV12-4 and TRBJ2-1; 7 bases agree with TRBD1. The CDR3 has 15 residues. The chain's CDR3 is CASSLGDSSYNEQFF. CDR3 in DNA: TGTGCCAGCAGCTTAGGGGACAGCTCCTACAATGAGCAGTTCTTC.

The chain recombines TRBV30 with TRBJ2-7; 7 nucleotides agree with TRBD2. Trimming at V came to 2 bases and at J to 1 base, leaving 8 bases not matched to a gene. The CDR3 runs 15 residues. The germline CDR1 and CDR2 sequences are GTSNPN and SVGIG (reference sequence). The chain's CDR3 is CAWSPRGTISYEQYF. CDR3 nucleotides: TGTGCCTGGAGTCCGCGGGGGACGATTTCCTACGAGCAGTACTTC.

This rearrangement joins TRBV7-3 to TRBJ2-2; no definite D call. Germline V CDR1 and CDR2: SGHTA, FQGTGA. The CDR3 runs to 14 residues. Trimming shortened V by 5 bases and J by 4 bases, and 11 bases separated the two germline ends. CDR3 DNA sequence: TGTGCCAGCAGCCCCCTCGACTCCACCGGGGAGCTGTTTTTT. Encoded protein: CASSPLDSTGELFF.

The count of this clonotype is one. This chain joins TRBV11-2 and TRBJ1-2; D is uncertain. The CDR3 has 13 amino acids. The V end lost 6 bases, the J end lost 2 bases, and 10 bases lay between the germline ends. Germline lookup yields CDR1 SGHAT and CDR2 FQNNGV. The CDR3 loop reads CASSQHTNYGYTF. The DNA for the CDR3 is TGTGCCAGCAGTCAACATACGAACTATGGCTACACCTTC. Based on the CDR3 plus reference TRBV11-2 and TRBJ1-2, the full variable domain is EAGVAQSPRYKIIEKRQSVAFWCNPISGHATLYWYQQILGQGPKLLIQFQNNGVVDDSQLPKDRFSAERLKGVDSTLKIQPAKLEDSAVYLCASSQHTNYGYTFGSGTRLTVV.

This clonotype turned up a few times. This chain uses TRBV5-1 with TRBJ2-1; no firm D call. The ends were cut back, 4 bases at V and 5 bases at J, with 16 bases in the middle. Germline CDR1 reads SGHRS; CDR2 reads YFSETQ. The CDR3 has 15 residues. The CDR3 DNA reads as TGCGCCAGCAGCCCTAGGGCCCCATGGGACAATGAGCAGTTCTTC. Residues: CASSPRAPWDNEQFF.

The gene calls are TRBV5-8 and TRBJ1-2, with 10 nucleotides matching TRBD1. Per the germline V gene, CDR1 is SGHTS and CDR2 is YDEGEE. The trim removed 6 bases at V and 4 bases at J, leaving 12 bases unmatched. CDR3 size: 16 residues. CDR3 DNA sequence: TGTGCCAGCACAAAAAAAGGGACAGGGGCGTCCTATGGCTACACCTTC. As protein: CASTKKGTGASYGYTF.

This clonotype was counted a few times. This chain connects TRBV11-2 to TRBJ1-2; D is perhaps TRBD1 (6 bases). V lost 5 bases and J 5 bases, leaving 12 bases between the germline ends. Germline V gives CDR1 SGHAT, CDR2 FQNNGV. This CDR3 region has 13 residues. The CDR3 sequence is CASSPAQGYGYTF. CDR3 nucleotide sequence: TGTGCCAGCAGCCCGGCCCAGGGGTATGGCTACACCTTC. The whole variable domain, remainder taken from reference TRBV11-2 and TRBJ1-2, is EAGVAQSPRYKIIEKRQSVAFWCNPISGHATLYWYQQILGQGPKLLIQFQNNGVVDDSQLPKDRFSAERLKGVDSTLKIQPAKLEDSAVYLCASSPAQGYGYTFGSGTRLTVV.

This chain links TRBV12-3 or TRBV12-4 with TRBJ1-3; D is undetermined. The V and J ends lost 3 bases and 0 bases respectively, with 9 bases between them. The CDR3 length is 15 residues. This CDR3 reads CASSLRVSSGNTIYF. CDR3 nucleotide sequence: TGTGCCAGCAGTTTGAGAGTCAGCTCTGGAAACACCATATATTTT.

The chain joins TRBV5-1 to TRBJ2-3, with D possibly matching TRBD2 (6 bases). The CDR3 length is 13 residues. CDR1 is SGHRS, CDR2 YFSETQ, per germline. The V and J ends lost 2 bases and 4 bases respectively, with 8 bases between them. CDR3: CASSFTSPDTQYF. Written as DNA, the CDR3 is TGCGCCAGCAGCTTCACTAGCCCAGATACGCAGTATTTT. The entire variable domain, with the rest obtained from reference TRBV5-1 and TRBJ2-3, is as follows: KAGVTQTPRYLIKTRGQQVTLSCSPISGHRSVSWYQQTPGQGLQFLFEYFSETQRNKGNFPGRFSGRQFSNSRSEMNVSTLELGDSALYLCASSFTSPDTQYFGPGTRLTVL.

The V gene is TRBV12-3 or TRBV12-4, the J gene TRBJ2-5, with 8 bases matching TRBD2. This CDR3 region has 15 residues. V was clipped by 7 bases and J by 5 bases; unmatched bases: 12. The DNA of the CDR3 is TGTGCCAGCATCCGGGGGGGAAATCCCCTTGAGACCCAGTACTTC. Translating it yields CASIRGGNPLETQYF.

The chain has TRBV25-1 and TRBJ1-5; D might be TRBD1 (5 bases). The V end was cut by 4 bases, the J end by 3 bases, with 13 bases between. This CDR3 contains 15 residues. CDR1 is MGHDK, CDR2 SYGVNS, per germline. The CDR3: CASSATQGYNQPQHF. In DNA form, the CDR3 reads TGTGCCAGCAGTGCGACTCAGGGTTACAATCAGCCCCAGCATTTT.

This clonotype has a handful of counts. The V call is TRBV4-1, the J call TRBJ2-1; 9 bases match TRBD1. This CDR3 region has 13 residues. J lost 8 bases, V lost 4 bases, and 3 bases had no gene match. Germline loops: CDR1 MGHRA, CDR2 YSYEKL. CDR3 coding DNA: TGCGCCAGCAGCCGGACAGGGGTGGATGAGCAGTTCTTC. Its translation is CASSRTGVDEQFF.

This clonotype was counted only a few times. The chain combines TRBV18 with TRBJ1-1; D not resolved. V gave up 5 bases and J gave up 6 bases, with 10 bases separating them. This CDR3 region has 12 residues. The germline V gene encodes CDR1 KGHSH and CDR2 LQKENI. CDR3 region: CASSVGSPEAFF. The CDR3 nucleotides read TGTGCCAGCTCAGTTGGCTCCCCTGAAGCTTTCTTT.

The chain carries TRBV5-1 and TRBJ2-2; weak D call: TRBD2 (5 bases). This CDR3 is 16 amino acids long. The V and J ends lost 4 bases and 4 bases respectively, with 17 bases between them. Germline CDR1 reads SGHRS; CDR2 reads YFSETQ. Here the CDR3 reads CASSVASTPATGELFF. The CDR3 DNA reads TGCGCCAGCAGCGTAGCTAGCACCCCCGCCACCGGGGAGCTGTTTTTT.

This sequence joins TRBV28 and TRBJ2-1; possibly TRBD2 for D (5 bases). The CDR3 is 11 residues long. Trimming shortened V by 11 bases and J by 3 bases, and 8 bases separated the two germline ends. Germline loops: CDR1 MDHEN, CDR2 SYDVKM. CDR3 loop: CACEGYNEQFF. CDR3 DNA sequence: TGTGCCTGCGAGGGCTACAATGAGCAGTTCTTC. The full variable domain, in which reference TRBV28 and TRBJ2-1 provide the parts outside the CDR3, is DVKVTQSSRYLVKRTGEKVFLECVQDMDHENMFWYRQDPGLGLRLIYFSYDVKMKEKGDIPEGYSVSREKKERFSLILESASTNQTSMYLCACEGYNEQFFGPGTRLTVL.